Described below is a single T cell receptor beta chain sequence and its context. The sample belongs to a study of blood T cell repertoires in COVID-19. About the study: Some COVID-19 samples were acute and others convalescent; all came from the United States, Italy and Spain. The analysed material was cDNA or gDNA that came from T cells, B-cell-depleted T cells, or PBMCs.

Original analysis: Reference gene primer amplification gave estimated nucleated cell counts. Measured with immunoSEQ multiplex PCR; TCRdb has only the in-frame clones, and not every one. V and J calls and clone size are given by that table; D and trimming were obtained from the DNA. The sample records under 100,000 clones, approximately 90% being singletons. Trimming cost V 6 bases and J 2 bases; bases outside gene matches: 14. The germline CDR1 and CDR2 sequences are SNHLY and FYNNEI. CDR3 length: 18 residues. This chain connects TRBV2 to TRBJ2-3; 10 nucleotides line up with TRBD1. The TCR was taken from a man aged 50 to 60 with acute or convalescent COVID-19. Sequences were obtained from peripheral blood. In DNA, the CDR3 is TGTGCCAGCAGGGGGGCTCCGGGACAGGGGACCCTCACAGATACGCAGTATTTT. It is translated as CASRGAPGQGTLTDTQYF.